The 4 T cell receptor beta chains given below trace back to one sample, sequenced in a study of CD8 T cells in ankylosing spondylitis. TCRdb called the 5' RACE reads again in MiXCR, with one record for every CDR3 protein. The sample contains around 150,000 distinct CDR3 sequences, 15% to 20% of which appear only once. The sequenced material came from blood, either unsorted or a sorted T cell fraction (not recorded which). All receptors derive from a male donor with ankylosing spondylitis or in good health (not recorded which).

In this sample, this clonotype turned up many times. The chain carries TRBV7-2 and TRBJ2-7; D is unclear. V gave up 3 bases and J gave up 1 base, with 10 bases separating them. The CDR3 length is 14 residues. The germline V gene has CDR1 SGHTA and CDR2 FQGNSA. CDR3 residues: CASSLWAGSYEQYF. CDR3 in DNA: TGTGCCAGCAGCTTGTGGGCAGGATCCTACGAGCAGTACTTC. Full variable domain (missing parts from reference TRBV7-2 and TRBJ2-7): GAGVSQSPSNKVTEKGKDVELRCDPISGHTALYWYRQSLGQGLEFLIYFQGNSAPDKSGLPSDRFSAERTGGSVSTLTIQRTQQEDSAVYLCASSLWAGSYEQYFGPGTRLTVT.

This clonotype has a count of ten or more. V usage is TRBV2 and J usage is TRBJ2-3; D gene uncertain. Germline CDR1 is SNHLY and CDR2 is FYNNEI. The CDR3 has 14 amino acids. With 8 bases removed from V and 0 bases from J, the gap between germline ends came to 12 bases. The CDR3 DNA reads as TGTGCCAGCCGACCCACAGTGAGCACAGATACGCAGTATTTT. Protein: CASRPTVSTDTQYF.

Here the CDR3 DNA reads TGTGCCAGCAGTTTCCTTACCGGGACAGGAGTTGGTGGTACGCAGTATTTT. This sequence encodes CASSFLTGTGVGGTQYF. The chain has TRBV12-3 or TRBV12-4 and TRBJ2-3; 8 bases match TRBD1. The V and J ends lost 3 bases and 8 bases, in that order; junction bases with no gene match: 16. The CDR3 sequence is 17 residues long.

V is TRBV24-1 and J is TRBJ2-1; 12 nucleotides match TRBD2. This CDR3 contains 18 residues. CDR1 KGHDR and CDR2 SFDVKD come from the germline V gene. V lost 4 bases and J lost 4; bases outside the gene matches: 10. The CDR3 region is CATSDSEGTSGPYNEQFF. CDR3 bases: TGTGCCACCAGTGACTCAGAGGGGACTAGCGGGCCATACAATGAGCAGTTCTTC.